The sequence of this T cell receptor (beta chain) was determined in a study of monozygotic twins with inflammatory bowel disease. Points from the study as a whole: Data gave no support to a single strong signal or clonotype associated with IBD. Among IBD patients, fewer clonotypes were shared with others than among healthy twins, especially with disease activity.

Germline CDR1 LNHDA, CDR2 SQIVND (reference sequence). This CDR3 contains 14 residues. Each donor supplied more than 2 ml of blood. For both chains, the TCRalpha and TCRbeta cDNA went through two nested PCRs of around 15 and 10 cycles. TCRdb re-called the 5' RACE reads, yielding one record per CDR3 amino acid sequence without DNA. This listing includes around 380,000 distinct CDR3 sequences. Concerning this clonotype: Its antigen is not identified.

The sample was blood. This chain uses TRBV19 with TRBJ1-3. This receptor was taken from a human donor with ulcerative colitis or Crohn's disease, or a healthy co-twin of an affected twin (not recorded which). The chain's CDR3 is CASRRESEGNTIYF.